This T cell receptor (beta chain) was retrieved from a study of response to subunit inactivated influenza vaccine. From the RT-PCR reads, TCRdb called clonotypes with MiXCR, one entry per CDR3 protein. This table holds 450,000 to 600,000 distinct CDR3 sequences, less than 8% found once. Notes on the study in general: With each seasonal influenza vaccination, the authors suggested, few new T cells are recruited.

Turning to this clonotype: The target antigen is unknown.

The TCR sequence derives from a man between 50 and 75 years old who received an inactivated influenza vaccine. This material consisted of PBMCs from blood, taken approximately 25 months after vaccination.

The CDR3 coding sequence is TGTGCCAGCAGCCCTCCGAGGTCGAACACCGGGGAGCTGTTTTTT. This gives the protein CASSPPRSNTGELFF. The chain employs TRBV7-3 and TRBJ2-2; no definite D call. CDR1 is SGHTA and CDR2 is FQGTGA in the germline V gene. Deletions cut 5 bases from V and 0 bases from J, with 10 bases between. The CDR3 sequence is 15 residues long.